This TCR beta chain was sequenced during a study of beta chain features in type 1 diabetes. Study-level findings and limits: Sequencing the cDNA could make cells with high TCR expression show up more than they should. Unsettled here was the matter of whether HLA type influences TCRB rearrangement. Moderate yet significant TCRB CDR3 shortening was seen in Type 1 diabetes patients in all four CD4+ subsets.

Expressed TCRB transcripts got sequenced, as all isolated RNA was reverse transcribed. Data came from immunoSEQ multiplex PCR; TCRdb stores just in-frame clones and leaves some out. The sample records about 360,000 clones, 10% to 15% being singletons. This clone occurred a few times. Its antigen is unidentified. Via CD45RO/CCR7/CD25/CD127/CD95/CD27, cells of the CD4+ naive, central memory, regulatory and stem cell-like memory subsets were sorted. The CDR3 length is 15 residues. Germline V gene data show CDR1 as SGDLS and CDR2 as YYNGEE. V was pared by 0 bases and J by 8 bases, with 12 bases between. The chain joins TRBV9 to TRBJ1-6, with D perhaps TRBD1 (6 bases). This receptor was obtained from a man between 18 and 35 years old in good health. Sequenced sample: naive CD4+ T cells from blood. The CDR3 loop reads CASSVESRGDSPLHF. CDR3 sequence (DNA): TGTGCCAGCAGCGTAGAGTCCAGGGGAGATTCACCCCTCCACTTT.